This TCR beta chain was recorded in a study of blood T cells in healthy people across ages (dated by TCRdb to between 2015 and 2017). With regard to the full study: In model experiments, roughly one uniquely barcoded TCR beta cDNA molecule per two T cells was captured by template switching. Donors of different ages were randomly distributed across sequencing lanes to avoid experimental bias. Two additional independent replicas of 1 million unique cDNA reads from the same blood draw were analyzed for two donors (one aged 18 to 30 and one aged 80 or older). Four age groups were formed from the donors: young (average roughly 16 years), middle-aged (approximately 39), aged (about 62) and long-lived (less than 85). To track age-related changes in TCR beta repertoire diversity, the study relied on deep sequencing normalized with unique cDNA molecular identifiers. Results and caveats for the whole study, not just this receptor: Estimates of total diversity based on one million sequenced T cells were regarded as lower bounds and as underestimates. Because profiling used bulk unsorted PBMCs, naive and antigen-experienced compartments could not be compared conclusively. Because the CMV infection status of the donors was unknown, age-related changes in expanded clonotypes may potentially have been confounded. As age increased, observed TCR beta diversity per million T cells dropped in a roughly linear way, and a significant reduction was already evident by age about 40. The percentage of naive T cells measured by flow cytometry correlated strongly with observed TCR beta diversity. The long-lived group showed more naive CD4+ T cells, fewer expanded clones and increased TCR diversity than the aged group, suggesting age selection.

Libraries were made using 5' RACE. The instrument given in TCRdb is Illumina HiSeq 2500. A second PCR of about 7 to 12 cycles was performed with a sample-barcoded 5' primer and a J-beta primer mix. A unique molecular identifier was introduced onto each TCR beta cDNA molecule by a template-switch 5' adaptor carrying 12 random nucleotides. Each sample yielded at least 2.5 million CDR3-containing paired-end reads. The Mint cDNA synthesis kit, primed by a TRBC-specific oligonucleotide, was used to synthesize first-strand cDNA from all RNA. All cDNA was treated with uracil-DNA glycosylase and then went through a first 18-cycle PCR with the universal primers M1SS and BC2_uni_R. The original pipeline was this. Normalization of each sample was performed by random selection of 1 million high-quality reads, each carrying a distinct molecular identifier. Instead of being binned into consensus sequences, reads with shared molecular identifiers were discarded. CDR3 identification, clonotype clustering and error correction used MiTCR with a Q25 quality threshold and the strictest error-elimination algorithm. A nonparametric unseen species model using Euler transformation provided a lower-bound estimate of total TCR beta diversity. Using fastp trimming at Q25 and MiXCR clonotype assembly, TCRdb reanalyzed the public sequencing data and kept in-frame beta chains. Merged by CDR3 protein, the rows form single entries marked with the most common genes and DNA. None of the V and J calls come from the authors' own analysis; TCRdb made them. The sample table lists about 620,000 distinct CDR3 sequences, under 25% of them with a count of one. The ten largest clonotypes hold roughly 3.7% of the sample.

This clonotype has a count of ten or more. It lacks a known antigen. Base qualities are not at hand, and no much larger clone is one base apart. Reading the germline V gene gives CDR1 SGHRS and CDR2 YFSETQ. The CDR3 starts with the cysteine, ends with the phenylalanine, and has 14 residues. The entry retains the CDR3 DNA only, 42 bases that are in frame from base 1. V trim: 3 bases; J trim: 3 bases; unmatched bases: 5. Systemically healthy Caucasian individuals from Russia, roughly 40 in total and aged roughly 6 to 100 years, were included as donors. Ten milliliters of peripheral blood were drawn from each donor into EDTA-treated Vacutainer tubes. Ficoll-Paque density-gradient centrifugation was used to isolate PBMCs, with at least 6.5 million per sample. Total RNA was extracted from PBMCs with Trizol reagent, with at least 6 micrograms obtained per sample. For every donor, flow cytometry on a PBMC aliquot measured the percentage of naive CD45RAhigh/CD27high T cells.

Material: blood. Recombination linked TRBV5-1 to TRBJ2-5; 7 central bases correspond to TRBD2. This TCR derives from a man aged 65-85 years in good health. CDR3 protein: CASSWLAEKETQYF. The bases read TGCGCCAGCAGCTGGCTAGCGGAAAAAGAGACCCAGTACTTC.